Each of the 13 T cell receptor beta chains below was sequenced from the same sample in a study of blood T cell repertoires in COVID-19. Data came from immunoSEQ multiplex PCR; TCRdb stores just in-frame clones and leaves some out. The sample shows approximately 180,000 clones, around 82% of them seen only once. Specimen: peripheral blood. These receptors came from a woman older than 75 with acute or convalescent COVID-19.

This rearrangement joins TRBV24-1 to TRBJ2-7; 10 bases line up with TRBD1. From germline, CDR1 is KGHDR and CDR2 SFDVKD. V lost 4 bases to trimming and J lost 6 bases; unmatched junction nucleotides: 8. CDR3 length equals 15 residues. CDR3 amino acids: CATSDPGQGRREQYF. The CDR3 DNA follows: TGTGCCACCAGTGACCCGGGACAGGGGAGACGCGAGCAGTACTTC.

The chain employs TRBV12-3 or TRBV12-4 and TRBJ2-5; 8 positions match TRBD1. This CDR3 is 13 amino acids long. Losses at the gene ends were 6 bases for V and 5 bases for J; bases not matched to a gene: 5. The CDR3: CASSPGGRETQYF. The CDR3 DNA follows: TGTGCCAGCAGCCCAGGGGGCCGGGAGACCCAGTACTTC.

This chain connects TRBV11-2 to TRBJ2-5; 9 nucleotides align to TRBD1. The CDR3 runs to 13 residues. V lost 3 bases to trimming and J lost 5 bases; unmatched junction nucleotides: 1. Germline V gives CDR1 SGHAT, CDR2 FQNNGV. The chain's CDR3 is CASSFDRGETQYF. The DNA of the CDR3 is TGTGCCAGCAGCTTTGACAGGGGGGAGACCCAGTACTTC.

This clone showed up just a few times. The chain carries TRBV20-1 and TRBJ1-2, with a weak D call TRBD1 (5 bases). CDR1 and CDR2 (germline): DFQATT, SNEGSKA (reference sequence). V was clipped by 7 bases and J by 6 bases, with 12 bases between them. CDR3 length: 11 amino acids. The CDR3 nucleotides are TGCAGTGGTGCCAGGGAGGATGGCTACACCTTC. It encodes CSGAREDGYTF.

The chain recombines TRBV10-1 with TRBJ2-5; 7 positions agree with TRBD2. J was trimmed by 7 bases and V by 5 bases; bases with no gene match: 10. Looked up from germline, CDR1 is WNHNN and CDR2 is SYGVQD (reference sequence). The CDR3 runs to 14 residues. DNA for the CDR3: TGCGCCAGCAGTCACACTAGCGCCCCCGGGACCCAGTACTTC. Translating gives CASSHTSAPGTQYF.

The rearrangement joins TRBV6-5 to TRBJ2-3; 7 positions agree with TRBD1. Germline V lookup: CDR1 MNHEY, CDR2 SVGAGI. With 10 bases clipped from V and 2 bases from J, the junction kept 6 bases outside the gene matches. The CDR3 has 13 residues. The CDR3 DNA reads TGTGCCACCATCGACAGGGCCACAGATACGCAGTATTTT. Translated: CATIDRATDTQYF.

In DNA, the CDR3 is TGTGCCAGCAGCTTAGACGGCTATGGCTACACCTTC. Protein product: CASSLDGYGYTF. V and J are TRBV11-1 and TRBJ1-2; D is unresolved. The CDR3 length is 12 residues. V was shortened by 1 base and J by 4 bases, with 4 bases between the two germline ends. The germline gives CDR1 SGHAT, CDR2 FQDESV (reference sequence).

The chain is built from TRBV5-4 and TRBJ2-7, with 8 bases identical to TRBD1. The CDR3 has 16 residues. The junction had 11 bases not matched to a gene; V was cut back by 4 bases and J by 2 bases. Germline CDR1 and CDR2: SGHNT and YYREEE (reference sequence). The CDR3 nucleotides read TGTGCCAGCAGCCCCCCCGGGACAGGATCTACCTACGAGCAGTACTTC. Protein sequence: CASSPPGTGSTYEQYF.

This clone showed up just a few times. This chain links TRBV11-2 with TRBJ1-1; D remains unclear. Trimming shortened V by 4 bases and J by 0 bases, and 6 bases separated the two germline ends. This CDR3 is 13 amino acids long. The germline gives CDR1 SGHAT, CDR2 FQNNGV. CDR3 loop: CASSSHLNTEAFF. The CDR3 DNA reads as TGTGCCAGCAGCTCCCATCTGAACACTGAAGCTTTCTTT.

This chain links TRBV14 with TRBJ2-3; maybe TRBD2 (6 bases). V lost 1 base, J lost 6 bases, and 14 bases lay in between. The V gene's germline CDR1 is SGHDN and CDR2 FVKESK. This CDR3 region has 15 residues. The CDR3 sequence: CASSQGLAPPDTQYF. CDR3 in DNA: TGTGCCAGCAGCCAAGGGCTAGCGCCTCCGGATACGCAGTATTTT.

This clone was counted only a few times. The rearrangement joins TRBV7-2 to TRBJ1-2, with 8 bases fitting TRBD1. The CDR3 length is 14 residues. From germline, CDR1 is SGHTA and CDR2 FQGNSA. V was pared by 4 bases and J by 4 bases, with 5 bases of the junction left unmatched. Here the CDR3 reads CASSSPGQVYGYTF. The CDR3 nucleotides are TGTGCCAGCAGCTCTCCGGGACAGGTCTATGGCTACACCTTC.

The V and J genes are TRBV28 and TRBJ1-2; TRBD1 agrees at 9 bases. This CDR3 has 14 amino acids. V lost 6 bases, J lost 2 bases, and 4 bases stayed unmatched. Germline loops: CDR1 MDHEN, CDR2 SYDVKM. The CDR3 is CASSRTGVNYGYTF. In DNA form, the CDR3 reads TGTGCCAGCAGCCGGACAGGGGTCAACTATGGCTACACCTTC.

V gene TRBV5-4 combines with J gene TRBJ1-2; D is perhaps TRBD1 (6 bases). Trimming removed 1 base at V and 4 bases at J, with 14 bases between. CDR1 and CDR2 (germline): SGHNT, YYREEE (reference sequence). This CDR3 spans 15 amino acids. The CDR3 here is CASSLQQGNGYGYTF. CDR3 bases: TGTGCCAGCAGCTTGCAACAGGGTAATGGCTATGGCTACACCTTC.